The 2 T cell receptor beta chains in this list originate from one sample, sequenced in a study of regulatory T cells in long-lasting Graves disease. Described time point: newly diagnosed GD, antithyroid drugs for less than 3 months. PBMCs provided the RNA from which the TCR library was made. TCR beta libraries were built with iRepertoire HTBI primers and Arm-PCR of CDR3 regions. Each CDR3 protein gets one entry after TCRdb re-called the multiplex PCR reads with MiXCR. The data hold roughly 320,000 distinct CDR3 sequences, with roughly a sixth observed a single time. In addition, the sample was reused for a study of T cells in Graves' hyperthyroidism and ophthalmopathy.

The specimen comprised peripheral blood mononuclear cells (PBMCs), sampled at new diagnosis, from a patient treated with antithyroid drugs. The source is a man aged 35-49 years with Graves disease.

The table lists this clonotype with a few counts. This chain connects TRBV24-1 to TRBJ2-1; 8 nucleotides line up with TRBD2. The CDR3 spans 15 residues. V lost 1 base to trimming and J lost 8 bases; unmatched junction nucleotides: 6. The germline gives CDR1 KGHDR, CDR2 SFDVKD. The CDR3 spells CATSDFRGGWDEQFF. In nucleotides, the CDR3 is TGTGCCACCAGTGATTTCCGGGGGGGCTGGGATGAGCAGTTCTTC.

This clonotype was counted ten times or more. CDR3 coding DNA: TGTGCCAGCAGTCGACAGGAGCCCGGGGAGCTGTTTTTT. Translating gives CASSRQEPGELFF. J is TRBJ2-2 and V is TRBV6-2 or TRBV6-3, with D possibly TRBD1 on 6 matching bases. Deletions cut 5 bases from V and 6 bases from J, with 10 bases between. Germline CDR1 and CDR2: MNHEY and SVGEGT. The CDR3 totals 13 residues.